A single sample is the source of the 27 T cell receptor beta chains below, sequenced in a study of cytotoxic CD8 clonotypes in ibrutinib-treated CLL. Clones were sequenced by immunoSEQ multiplex PCR, and TCRdb holds only the in-frame ones, with some missing. The data show more than 140,000 clones, with about 80% seen just once and around 30% held by the top ten. The sample here was PBMCs, taken after 12 months of ibrutinib treatment. The source is a human donor with chronic lymphocytic leukemia.

The chain couples TRBV29-1 to TRBJ2-7, with D possibly TRBD2 on 6 matching bases. The CDR3 sequence is 11 residues long. V was cut by 4 bases and J by 3 bases, with 7 bases left in between. CDR1 and CDR2 from the germline V gene are SQVTM and ANQGSEA. CDR3 in amino acids: CSVAGVYEQYF. The CDR3 DNA reads TGCAGCGTTGCGGGAGTCTACGAGCAGTACTTC.

The gene calls are TRBV28 and TRBJ1-4; D gene uncertain. Trimming stripped 7 bases from V and 7 bases from J, with 13 bases between. Germline CDR1 is MDHEN and CDR2 is SYDVKM. The CDR3 totals 13 residues. The CDR3: CASTTTRAEKLFF. The CDR3 DNA is TGTGCCAGCACTACCACCCGGGCTGAAAAACTGTTTTTT.

This clone has more than one count but fewer than ten. J is TRBJ2-1 and V is TRBV6-1; 7 nucleotides agree with TRBD2. The germline V gene has CDR1 MNHNS and CDR2 SASEGT. The CDR3 loop spans 12 amino acids. Unmatched junction bases numbered 1, after V lost 3 bases and J lost 8 bases. CDR3 in amino acids: CASSDTSDEQFF. In nucleotides, the CDR3 is TGTGCCAGCAGTGACACTAGCGATGAGCAGTTCTTC.

The V and J genes are TRBV13 and TRBJ1-2; D is unresolved. The CDR3 is 13 amino acids. V was shortened by 3 bases and J by 9 bases, with 14 bases between the two germline ends. Looked up from germline, CDR1 is PRHDT and CDR2 is FYEKMQ (reference sequence). CDR3 protein: CASSFFGGPRYTF. CDR3 DNA sequence: TGTGCCAGCAGCTTTTTTGGCGGACCGCGCTACACCTTC.

This chain links TRBV5-1 with TRBJ1-6; 9 bases fit TRBD1. With V trimmed by 0 bases and J by 2 bases, 6 bases remained unmatched. CDR1 and CDR2 from the germline V gene are SGHRS and YFSETQ. CDR3 size: 18 residues. In DNA form, the CDR3 reads TGCGCCAGCAGCTTGGTGGGGGACAGGGAAACCTATAATTCACCCCTCCACTTT. It yields the protein CASSLVGDRETYNSPLHF.

The genes are TRBV7-2 and TRBJ2-5; 7 bases match TRBD2. Unmatched junction bases numbered 8, after V lost 5 bases and J lost 5 bases. Germline CDR1 reads SGHTA; CDR2 reads FQGNSA. The CDR3 spans 14 residues. The CDR3 here is CASSRSGPRETQYF. The CDR3 region has the DNA TGTGCCAGCAGCCGTAGCGGGCCCAGGGAGACCCAGTACTTC.

This clone has just a few counts. The CDR3 DNA sequence: TGCAGCGTTGTAACAGCTAACTATGGCTACACCTTC. As protein: CSVVTANYGYTF. The genes are TRBV29-1 and TRBJ1-2; D call uncertain. The ends were cut back, 4 bases at V and 0 bases at J, with 6 bases in the middle. The CDR3 runs 12 residues. The germline V gene has CDR1 SQVTM and CDR2 ANQGSEA.

The gene calls are TRBV6-5 and TRBJ2-6; D not resolved. Trimming left V 5 bases short and J 0 bases short, with 2 bases between. The CDR3 is made up of 13 amino acids. Looked up from germline, CDR1 is MNHEY and CDR2 is SVGAGI. CDR3 region: CASSTSGANVLTF. The CDR3 DNA reads TGTGCCAGCAGTACCTCTGGGGCCAACGTCCTGACTTTC.

The chain is built from TRBV7-6 and TRBJ1-3, with a possible D match to TRBD1 (5 bases). CDR3 length: 17 residues. Trimming left V 5 bases short and J 0 bases short, with 17 bases between. Germline V gene sequence: CDR1 SGHVS, CDR2 FNYEAQ. The CDR3 nucleotides are TGTGCCAGCAGCCAAGAGGTCGGGGCTCACTCTGGAAACACCATATATTTT. Its protein is CASSQEVGAHSGNTIYF.

Notes on this clone: This sample also contains other DNA sequences that code for the same CDR3. The CDR3 DNA reads TGTGCCAGCAGTTCGGGACTAGCGGGTTACAATGAGCAGTTCTTC. It codes for CASSSGLAGYNEQFF. The rearrangement links TRBV27 to TRBJ2-1; 12 positions match TRBD2. Germline V gene sequence: CDR1 MNHEY, CDR2 SMNVEV (reference sequence). The trim removed 4 bases at V and 4 bases at J, leaving 2 bases unmatched. This CDR3 has 15 amino acids.

This chain links TRBV18 with TRBJ2-3; 7 bases agree with TRBD2. The V and J ends lost 6 bases and 5 bases, in that order; junction bases with no gene match: 2. CDR3 length equals 12 residues. The germline V gene encodes CDR1 KGHSH and CDR2 LQKENI. The CDR3 sequence is CASSPGGDTQYF. DNA for the CDR3: TGTGCCAGCTCTCCGGGGGGAGATACGCAGTATTTT. The variable domain in full, completed from reference TRBV18 and TRBJ2-3, reads NAGVMQNPRHLVRRRGQEARLRCSPMKGHSHVYWYRQLPEEGLKFMVYLQKENIIDESGMPKERFSAEFPKEGPSILRIQQVVRGDSAAYFCASSPGGDTQYFGPGTRLTVL.

CDR3 in DNA: TGCGCCAGCAGACCGGGCCCCGGGTCTTTCGTGGGAGGTGAGCAGTTCTTC. It yields the protein CASRPGPGSFVGGEQFF. The chain has TRBV5-1 and TRBJ2-1, with a weak D call TRBD2 (6 bases). The germline V and J ends were trimmed by 5 bases and 9 bases, with 27 bases remaining between them. The CDR3 sequence is 17 residues long. The germline V gene encodes CDR1 SGHRS and CDR2 YFSETQ.

This clone has a handful of counts. This could be a read error, since a much larger clone is one nucleotide away. This chain connects TRBV30 to TRBJ1-1; 8 bases fit TRBD1. V lost 1 base to trimming and J lost 1 base; unmatched junction nucleotides: 2. This CDR3 has 14 residues. Looked up from germline, CDR1 is GTSNPN and CDR2 is SVGIG (reference sequence). The CDR3 loop reads CAWSAGTGNTEAFF. The DNA of the CDR3 is TGTGCCTGGAGTGCCGGGACAGGGAACACTGAAGCTTTCTTT. The variable domain in full, completed from reference TRBV30 and TRBJ1-1, reads SQTIHQWPATLVQPVGSPLSLECTVEGTSNPNLYWYRQAAGRGLQLLFYSVGIGQISSEVPQNLSASRPQDRQFILSSKKLLLSDSGFYLCAWSAGTGNTEAFFGQGTRLTVV.

The rearrangement joins TRBV9 to TRBJ1-3, with D unclear. Germline CDR1 and CDR2: SGDLS and YYNGEE. The CDR3 loop spans 14 amino acids. V was trimmed by 4 bases and J by 0 bases, leaving 8 bases between them. This chain's CDR3 is CASSRSGSGNTIYF. CDR3 sequence (DNA): TGTGCCAGCAGCCGTAGTGGCTCTGGAAACACCATATATTTT.

The chain carries TRBV27 and TRBJ1-2; D not resolved. Per the germline V gene, CDR1 is MNHEY and CDR2 is SMNVEV (reference sequence). The CDR3 totals 14 residues. V lost 2 bases and J 6 bases, leaving 13 bases between the germline ends. The DNA of the CDR3 is TGTGCCAGCAGTTTAGTCCGGGGTATCGATGGCTACACCTTC. It is translated as CASSLVRGIDGYTF.

The V call is TRBV9, the J call TRBJ2-3; D is unclear. Trimming pared 3 bases from V and 0 bases from J, leaving 8 bases between. The CDR3 loop spans 14 amino acids. Germline V gene sequence: CDR1 SGDLS, CDR2 YYNGEE. Here the CDR3 reads CASSERDSTDTQYF. The CDR3 DNA follows: TGTGCCAGCAGCGAAAGAGACAGCACAGATACGCAGTATTTT.

The V gene is TRBV5-1, the J gene TRBJ2-7; TRBD2 agrees at 12 bases. The junction had 8 bases not matched to a gene; V was cut back by 4 bases and J by 3 bases. Germline CDR1 and CDR2: SGHRS and YFSETQ. This CDR3 contains 16 residues. CDR3 protein: CASSPRLAGAYYEQYF. CDR3 nucleotide sequence: TGCGCCAGCAGCCCTAGACTAGCGGGGGCCTACTACGAGCAGTACTTC.

This clone appeared a few times. This chain links TRBV10-2 with TRBJ2-2, with TRBD2 matching 8 bases. CDR3 length: 15 amino acids. The V gene's germline CDR1 is WSHSY and CDR2 SAAADI. The V gene end was trimmed by 6 bases and the J gene end by 1 base; junction bases not matched to a gene: 4. CDR3 protein: CASSFLAGNTGELFF. The CDR3, as DNA: TGCGCCAGCAGCTTCCTAGCGGGGAACACCGGGGAGCTGTTTTTT.

This clone was recorded once. The chain recombines TRBV9 with TRBJ2-3; 8 bases are shared with TRBD2. Germline V gives CDR1 SGDLS, CDR2 YYNGEE. The junction had 10 bases not matched to a gene; V was cut back by 3 bases and J by 7 bases. The CDR3 runs to 15 residues. In DNA form, the CDR3 reads TGTGCCAGCAGCGCTCGGGGGGGGGCTACCAATACGCAGTATTTT. It codes for CASSARGGATNTQYF. The whole variable domain, remainder taken from reference TRBV9 and TRBJ2-3, is DSGVTQTPKHLITATGQRVTLRCSPRSGDLSVYWYQQSLDQGLQFLIQYYNGEERAKGNILERFSAQQFPDLHSELNLSSLELGDSALYFCASSARGGATNTQYFGPGTRLTVL.

V is TRBV7-9 and J is TRBJ2-7; D is ambiguous. V lost 5 bases and J lost 6, with 14 bases in between. This CDR3 is 13 amino acids long. The germline V gene has CDR1 SEHNR and CDR2 FQNEAQ (reference sequence). The CDR3 DNA follows: TGTGCCAGCAGCCAAGAGCCGTTAGGCGAGCAGTACTTC. It encodes CASSQEPLGEQYF.

V and J are TRBV6-5 and TRBJ1-2, with D unresolved. Trimming removed 0 bases from V and 5 bases from J, with 13 bases in between. Germline CDR1 is MNHEY and CDR2 is SVGAGI. This CDR3 region has 15 residues. The CDR3 region is CASSYSWAPEYGYTF. The CDR3 region has the DNA TGTGCCAGCAGTTACTCGTGGGCGCCGGAATATGGCTACACCTTC.

The chain links TRBV5-6 to TRBJ2-7, with TRBD1 as a possible D gene (5 bases). This CDR3 region has 15 residues. Germline CDR1 and CDR2: SGHDT and YYEEEE. V gave up 4 bases and J gave up 1 base, with 15 bases separating them. The DNA of the CDR3 is TGTGCCAGCAGCACCGACAGCTCGTGGTCCTACGAGCAGTACTTC. Translation gives CASSTDSSWSYEQYF.

The chain employs TRBV15 and TRBJ2-5; no clear D gene. The J call could be wrong; TRBJ2-7 is a better fit for the DNA end. CDR1 is LNHNV, CDR2 YYDKDF, per germline (reference sequence). The CDR3 loop spans 13 amino acids. The CDR3 DNA is TGTGCCACCAGCAGAGACCGGTCCTACGAGCAGTACTTC. Its protein is CATSRDRSYEQYF.

J is TRBJ1-1 and V is TRBV18; no clear D. From germline, CDR1 is KGHSH and CDR2 LQKENI. V was clipped by 0 bases and J by 5 bases, with 7 bases between them. The CDR3 extends over 13 amino acids. The DNA for the CDR3 is TGTGCCAGCTCACCACCCGGGTTTACTGAAGCTTTCTTT. This translates into CASSPPGFTEAFF.

This clone was found a few times. The J gene is TRBJ1-2, the V gene TRBV14; D is uncertain. Germline V gene lookup returns CDR1 SGHDN and CDR2 FVKESK. The CDR3 loop spans 15 amino acids. V shed 5 bases and J shed 5 bases, with 18 bases lying between them. The CDR3 reads CASSSTGKRKYGYTF. CDR3 DNA sequence: TGTGCCAGCAGCTCCACCGGGAAGAGAAAGTATGGCTACACCTTC. The full variable domain, in which reference TRBV14 and TRBJ1-2 provide the parts outside the CDR3, is EAGVTQFPSHSVIEKGQTVTLRCDPISGHDNLYWYRRVMGKEIKFLLHFVKESKQDESGMPNNRFLAERTGGTYSTLKVQPAELEDSGVYFCASSSTGKRKYGYTFGSGTRLTVV.

The V call is TRBV4-2, the J call TRBJ2-2, with D perhaps matching TRBD2 (6 bases). V lost 5 bases to trimming and J lost 6 bases, with 16 bases between them. CDR1 and CDR2 (germline): LGHNA, YNFKEQ. The CDR3 has 15 residues. The CDR3 nucleotides are TGTGCCAGCAGCGCTGGCGGGATCTCGGCCGGGGAGCTGTTTTTT. Amino acids: CASSAGGISAGELFF.

The genes are TRBV25-1 and TRBJ2-3, with TRBD1 identical over 9 bases. Unmatched junction bases numbered 5, after V lost 1 base and J lost 6 bases. This CDR3 has 15 residues. CDR1 MGHDK and CDR2 SYGVNS come from the germline V gene. This chain's CDR3 is CASSESGQGWDTQYF. CDR3 DNA: TGTGCCAGCAGTGAATCAGGACAGGGGTGGGATACGCAGTATTTT.